A selection of T cell receptor beta chains follows, all from one sample in a study of Ad26.COV2.S vaccination and SARS-CoV-2 variants. Profiled with immunoSEQ multiplex PCR; TCRdb holds only in-frame clones, not every one. The sample yields about 350,000 clones, approximately 84% seen once. The material was peripheral blood, obtained in a trial of Ad26.COV2.S vaccine versus placebo. Every receptor here comes from a person aged 18-65 years who received the Ad26.COV2.S COVID-19 vaccine or a placebo. The CDR3 runs from the conserved cysteine through the conserved F or W. Each record gives: J gene, V gene, clone size, D gene, CDR3 protein, CDR3 DNA. The D gene is left open where the match is weak. Size is stated for part of the rows, as once, few or many counts, or as a class when the clone is expanded.

j_call: TRBJ1-2; v_call: TRBV6-5; clone_size: NA; d_call: TRBD1; cdr3_aa: CASGPGQGAFGYTF; cdr3_nt: TGTGCCAGCGGGCCGGGACAGGGGGCGTTTGGCTACACCTTC
j_call: TRBJ2-1; v_call: TRBV20-1; clone_size: NA; d_call: TRBD2; cdr3_aa: CSAGRGAEQFF; cdr3_nt: TGCAGTGCGGGGAGGGGTGCTGAGCAGTTCTTC
j_call: TRBJ2-5; v_call: TRBV15; clone_size: NA; d_call: NA; cdr3_aa: CATSRVPLGEGGGQETQYF; cdr3_nt: TGTGCCACCAGCAGAGTCCCACTCGGGGAGGGGGGTGGACAAGAGACCCAGTACTTC
j_call: TRBJ1-1; v_call: TRBV5-1; clone_size: NA; d_call: NA; cdr3_aa: CASSLNTGTSKEAFF; cdr3_nt: TGCGCCAGCAGCTTAAACACCGGGACGAGTAAAGAAGCTTTCTTT
j_call: TRBJ2-3; v_call: TRBV2; clone_size: NA; d_call: NA; cdr3_aa: CASSEVYPTDTQYF; cdr3_nt: TGTGCCAGCAGTGAAGTCTACCCCACAGATACGCAGTATTTT
j_call: TRBJ2-7; v_call: TRBV20-1; clone_size: NA; d_call: NA; cdr3_aa: CSASGSSTYEQYF; cdr3_nt: TGCAGTGCTAGTGGAAGCTCCACCTACGAGCAGTACTTC
j_call: TRBJ2-5; v_call: TRBV13; clone_size: few; d_call: NA; cdr3_aa: CASSVQSFSGETQYF; cdr3_nt: TGTGCCAGCAGCGTGCAAAGTTTTTCCGGGGAGACCCAGTACTTC
j_call: TRBJ2-7; v_call: TRBV10-3; clone_size: NA; d_call: NA; cdr3_aa: CAIRSAYEQYF; cdr3_nt: TGTGCCATCAGGTCCGCTTACGAGCAGTACTTC
j_call: TRBJ1-6; v_call: TRBV19; clone_size: few; d_call: NA; cdr3_aa: CASSRTERGGATYNSPLHF; cdr3_nt: TGTGCCAGTAGTAGAACGGAGAGGGGCGGTGCTACCTATAATTCACCCCTCCACTTT
j_call: TRBJ1-1; v_call: TRBV30; clone_size: NA; d_call: NA; cdr3_aa: CAWSSGASEAFF; cdr3_nt: TGTGCCTGGAGCTCGGGGGCAAGTGAAGCTTTCTTT
j_call: TRBJ2-7; v_call: TRBV2; clone_size: once; d_call: TRBD1; cdr3_aa: CASSEHRGAPYEQYF; cdr3_nt: TGTGCCAGCAGTGAACACAGGGGGGCCCCCTACGAGCAGTACTTC
j_call: TRBJ2-6; v_call: TRBV19; clone_size: NA; d_call: TRBD1; cdr3_aa: CASSIDRDSPSGANVLTF; cdr3_nt: TGTGCCAGTAGTATAGACCGGGACAGCCCCTCTGGGGCCAACGTCCTGACTTTC
j_call: TRBJ1-1; v_call: TRBV6-6; clone_size: NA; d_call: NA; cdr3_aa: CASSSYSRGGGTEAFF; cdr3_nt: TGTGCCAGCAGTTCCTACTCAAGGGGGGGTGGCACTGAAGCTTTCTTT
j_call: TRBJ2-2; v_call: TRBV11-2; clone_size: NA; d_call: NA; cdr3_aa: CASSLGATGSKNTGELFF; cdr3_nt: TGTGCCAGCAGCTTAGGGGCTACCGGGTCTAAAAACACCGGGGAGCTGTTTTTT
j_call: TRBJ1-2; v_call: TRBV4-3; clone_size: NA; d_call: TRBD1; cdr3_aa: CASSQEGLPGGSYGYTF; cdr3_nt: TGCGCCAGCAGCCAAGAGGGTCTACCAGGGGGTAGCTATGGCTACACCTTC
j_call: TRBJ2-7; v_call: TRBV7-9; clone_size: few; d_call: NA; cdr3_aa: CASSPPSGSLYEQYF; cdr3_nt: TGTGCCAGCAGCCCCCCGTCAGGGTCGCTCTACGAGCAGTACTTC
j_call: TRBJ2-3; v_call: TRBV24-1; clone_size: once; d_call: TRBD2; cdr3_aa: CATSDLPLAGGPGTDTQYF; cdr3_nt: TGTGCCACCAGTGATTTGCCCCTAGCGGGAGGTCCTGGCACAGATACGCAGTATTTT
j_call: TRBJ2-5; v_call: TRBV2; clone_size: NA; d_call: TRBD2; cdr3_aa: CASSGTTSGRGETQYF; cdr3_nt: TGTGCCAGCAGTGGGACGACTAGCGGGAGAGGAGAGACCCAGTACTTC